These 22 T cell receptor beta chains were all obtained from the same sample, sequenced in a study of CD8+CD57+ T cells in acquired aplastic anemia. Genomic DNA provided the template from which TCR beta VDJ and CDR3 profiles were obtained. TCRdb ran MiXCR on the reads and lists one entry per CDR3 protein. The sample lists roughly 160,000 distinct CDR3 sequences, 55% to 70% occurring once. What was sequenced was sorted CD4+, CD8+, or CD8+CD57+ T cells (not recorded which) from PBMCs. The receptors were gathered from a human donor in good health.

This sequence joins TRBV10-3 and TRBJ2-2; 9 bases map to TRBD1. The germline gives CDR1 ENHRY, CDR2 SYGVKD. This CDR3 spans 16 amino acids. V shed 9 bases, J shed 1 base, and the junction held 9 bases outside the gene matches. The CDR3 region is CAMTSRDRENTGELFF. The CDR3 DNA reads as TGTGCCATGACGTCCCGGGACAGGGAGAACACCGGGGAGCTGTTTTTT.

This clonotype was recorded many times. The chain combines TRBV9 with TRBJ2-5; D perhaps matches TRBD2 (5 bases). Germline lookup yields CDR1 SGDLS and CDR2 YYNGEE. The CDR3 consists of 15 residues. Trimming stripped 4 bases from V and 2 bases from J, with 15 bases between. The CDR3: CASSQDAGRQETQYF. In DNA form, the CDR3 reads TGTGCCAGCAGCCAAGACGCGGGCAGACAAGAGACCCAGTACTTC.

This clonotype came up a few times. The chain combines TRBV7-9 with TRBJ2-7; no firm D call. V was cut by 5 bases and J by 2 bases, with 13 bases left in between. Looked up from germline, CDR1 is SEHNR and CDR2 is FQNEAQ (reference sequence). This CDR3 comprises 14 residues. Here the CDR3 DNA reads TGTGCCAGCAGCCCTACCGAGGACGCCTACGAGCAGTACTTC. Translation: CASSPTEDAYEQYF.

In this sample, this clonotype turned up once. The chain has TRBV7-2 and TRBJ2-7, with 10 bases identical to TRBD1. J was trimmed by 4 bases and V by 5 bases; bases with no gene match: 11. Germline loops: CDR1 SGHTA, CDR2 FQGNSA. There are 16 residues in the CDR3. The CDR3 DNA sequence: TGTGCCAGCAGCCATCCTCCGGGACAGGGGTCGTACGAGCAGTACTTC. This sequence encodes CASSHPPGQGSYEQYF.

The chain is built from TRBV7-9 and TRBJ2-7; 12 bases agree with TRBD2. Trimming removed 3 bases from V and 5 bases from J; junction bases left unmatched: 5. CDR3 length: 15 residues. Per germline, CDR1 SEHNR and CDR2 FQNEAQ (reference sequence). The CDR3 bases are TGTGCCAGCAGCTTCGGACTAGCGGGAATCGACGAGCAGTACTTC. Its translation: CASSFGLAGIDEQYF.

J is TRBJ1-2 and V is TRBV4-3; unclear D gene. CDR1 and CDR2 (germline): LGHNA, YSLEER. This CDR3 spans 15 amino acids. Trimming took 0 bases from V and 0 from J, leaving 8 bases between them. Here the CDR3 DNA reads TGCGCCAGCAGCCAAGAGCAAAACCCTAACTATGGCTACACCTTC. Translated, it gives CASSQEQNPNYGYTF.

CDR3 sequence (DNA): TGTGCCAGCAGTCCGCGACAGACGAACACTGAAGCTTTCTTT. Its protein is CASSPRQTNTEAFF. This chain uses TRBV12-3 or TRBV12-4 with TRBJ1-1, with a possible D match to TRBD1 (5 bases). The CDR3 has 14 amino acids. The V gene lost 5 bases and the J gene lost 1 base, with 11 bases spanning the gap.

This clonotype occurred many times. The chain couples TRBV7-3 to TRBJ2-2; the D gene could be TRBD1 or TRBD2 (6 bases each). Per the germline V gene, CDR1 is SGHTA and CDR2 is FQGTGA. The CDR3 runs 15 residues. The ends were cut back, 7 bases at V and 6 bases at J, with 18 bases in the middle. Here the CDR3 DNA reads TGTGCCAGCACCGAGTTAGGGGGGTCCGCCGGGGAGCTGTTTTTT. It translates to CASTELGGSAGELFF.

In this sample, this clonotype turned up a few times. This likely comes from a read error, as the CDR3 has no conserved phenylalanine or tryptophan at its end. In nucleotides, the CDR3 is TGTGCCAGCAGCCACGGGACTAGCGGGAAAGCTTATGAGCAGTACCTC. Translation: CASSHGTSGKAYEQYL. V usage is TRBV3-1 and J usage is TRBJ2-7; 13 bases align to TRBD2. The CDR3 contains 16 residues. Germline-derived CDR1 and CDR2 are LGHDT and YNNKEL (reference sequence). Unmatched junction bases numbered 9, after V lost 3 bases and J lost 7 bases.

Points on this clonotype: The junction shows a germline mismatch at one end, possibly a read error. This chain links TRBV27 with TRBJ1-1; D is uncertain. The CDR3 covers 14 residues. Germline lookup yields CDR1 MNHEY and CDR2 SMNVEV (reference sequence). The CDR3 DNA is TGTGCCAGCAGTTTATCTGGTCGAAACACTGGAGCTTTCTTT. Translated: CASSLSGRNTGAFF.

The CDR3 protein is CASSPGTPTEAFF. The DNA of the CDR3 is TGTGCCAGCAGCCCCGGGACACCGACTGAAGCTTTCTTT. This sequence joins TRBV7-3 and TRBJ1-1; D might be TRBD1 (6 bases). The CDR3 consists of 13 residues. V was trimmed by 5 bases and J by 5 bases, leaving 12 bases between them. CDR1 is SGHTA and CDR2 is FQGTGA in the germline V gene.

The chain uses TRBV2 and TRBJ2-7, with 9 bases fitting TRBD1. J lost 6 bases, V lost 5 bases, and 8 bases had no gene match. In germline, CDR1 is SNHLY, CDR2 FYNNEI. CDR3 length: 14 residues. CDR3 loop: CASSSSGTGSEQYF. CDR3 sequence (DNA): TGTGCCAGCAGTTCCTCCGGGACAGGGAGCGAGCAGTACTTC.

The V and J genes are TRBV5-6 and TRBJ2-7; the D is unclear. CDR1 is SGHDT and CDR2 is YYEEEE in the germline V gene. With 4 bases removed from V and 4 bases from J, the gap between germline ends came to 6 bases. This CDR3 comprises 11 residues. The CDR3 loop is CASSHTYEQYF. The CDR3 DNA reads TGTGCCAGCAGCCACACTTACGAGCAGTACTTC.

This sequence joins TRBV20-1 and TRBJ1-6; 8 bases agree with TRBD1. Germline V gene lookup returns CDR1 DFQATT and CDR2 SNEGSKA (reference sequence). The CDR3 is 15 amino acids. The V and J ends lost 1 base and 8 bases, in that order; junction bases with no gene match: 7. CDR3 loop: CSARAQGTGDSPLHF. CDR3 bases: TGCAGTGCTAGAGCCCAGGGGACAGGAGATTCACCCCTCCACTTT.

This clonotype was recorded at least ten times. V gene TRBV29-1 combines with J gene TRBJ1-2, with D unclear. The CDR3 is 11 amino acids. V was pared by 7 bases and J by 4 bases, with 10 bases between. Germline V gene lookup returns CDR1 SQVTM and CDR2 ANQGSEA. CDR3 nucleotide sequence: TGCAGCGCCTGGGCCTTCTATGGCTACACCTTC. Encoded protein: CSAWAFYGYTF.

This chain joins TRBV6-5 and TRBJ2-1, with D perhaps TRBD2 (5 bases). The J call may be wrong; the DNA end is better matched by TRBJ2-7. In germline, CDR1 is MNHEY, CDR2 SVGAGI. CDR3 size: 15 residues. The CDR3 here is CASSYARVGSYEQYF. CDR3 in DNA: TGTGCCAGCAGTTACGCGAGAGTGGGGAGCTACGAGCAGTACTTC.

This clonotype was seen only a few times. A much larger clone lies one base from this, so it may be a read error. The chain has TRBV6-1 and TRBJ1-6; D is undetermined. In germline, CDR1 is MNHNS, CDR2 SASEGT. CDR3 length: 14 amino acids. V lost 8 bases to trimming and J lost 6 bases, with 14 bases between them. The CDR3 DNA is TGTGCCAGCGCTTTGACCAGTGCTAATTCACCCCTCCACTTT. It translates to CASALTSANSPLHF.

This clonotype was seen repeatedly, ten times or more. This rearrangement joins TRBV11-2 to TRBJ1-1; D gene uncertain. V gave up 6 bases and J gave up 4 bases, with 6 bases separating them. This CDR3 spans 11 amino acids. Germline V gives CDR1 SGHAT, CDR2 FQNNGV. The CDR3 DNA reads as TGTGCCAGCAGTCCGTTCACTGAAGCTTTCTTT. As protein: CASSPFTEAFF.

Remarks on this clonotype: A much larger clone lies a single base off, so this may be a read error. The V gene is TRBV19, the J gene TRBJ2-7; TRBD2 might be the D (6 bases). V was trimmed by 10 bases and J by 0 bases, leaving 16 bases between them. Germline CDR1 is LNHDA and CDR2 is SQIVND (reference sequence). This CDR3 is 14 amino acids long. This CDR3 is CATFSGLSSYEQYF. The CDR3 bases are TGTGCCACCTTTAGCGGACTATCCTCCTACGAGCAGTACTTC.

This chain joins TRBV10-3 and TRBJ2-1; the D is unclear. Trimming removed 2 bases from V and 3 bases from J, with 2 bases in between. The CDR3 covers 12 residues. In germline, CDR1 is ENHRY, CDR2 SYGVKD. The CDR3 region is CAISESYNEQFF. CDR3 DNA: TGTGCCATCAGTGAGAGCTACAATGAGCAGTTCTTC.

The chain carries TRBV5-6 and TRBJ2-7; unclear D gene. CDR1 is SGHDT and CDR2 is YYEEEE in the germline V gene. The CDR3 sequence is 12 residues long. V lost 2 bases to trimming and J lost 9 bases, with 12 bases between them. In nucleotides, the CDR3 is TGTGCCAGCAGCTTAGAACCCCTTGTGCAGTACTTC. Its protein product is CASSLEPLVQYF.

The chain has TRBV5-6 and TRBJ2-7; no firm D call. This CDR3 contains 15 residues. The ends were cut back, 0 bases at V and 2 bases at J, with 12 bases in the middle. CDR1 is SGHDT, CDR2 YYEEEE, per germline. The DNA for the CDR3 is TGTGCCAGCAGCTTGGGGGGAACAGCTACCTACGAGCAGTACTTC. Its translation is CASSLGGTATYEQYF.